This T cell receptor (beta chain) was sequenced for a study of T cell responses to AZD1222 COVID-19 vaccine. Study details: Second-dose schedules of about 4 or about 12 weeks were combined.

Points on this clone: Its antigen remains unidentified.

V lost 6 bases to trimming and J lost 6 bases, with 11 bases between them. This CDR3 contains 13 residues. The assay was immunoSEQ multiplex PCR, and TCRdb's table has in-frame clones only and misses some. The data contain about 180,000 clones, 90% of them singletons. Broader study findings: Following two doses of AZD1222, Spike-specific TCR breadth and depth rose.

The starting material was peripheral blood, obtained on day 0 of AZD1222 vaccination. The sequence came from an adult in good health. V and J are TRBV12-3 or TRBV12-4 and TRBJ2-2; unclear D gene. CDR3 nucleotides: TGTGCCAGCAGCAAGACCGCGGCCGGGGAGCTGTTTTTT. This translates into CASSKTAAGELFF.